This is a list of T cell receptor beta chains from one sample in a study of shared clonotypes between healthy human individuals. Method: immunoSEQ multiplex PCR; TCRdb's copy keeps in-frame clones and lacks some. The table lists 2.5 million or so clones, more than 80% of them singletons. The sample was naive CD4+ T cells sorted from blood. The receptors come from a man between 18 and 35 years old in good health. Each CDR3 is given without its conserved first and last residue.

J,V,CDR3
TRBJ2-1,TRBV11-2,ASSLVGTSGGGYEQF
TRBJ2-7,TRBV2,ASSAGTGLYEQY
TRBJ1-5,TRBV27,ASAPDRGYQPQH
TRBJ1-1,TRBV18,ASSPVGNTEAF
TRBJ1-6,TRBV21-1,ASSKAPQIPLH
TRBJ2-7,TRBV10-3,AISGSDSGRGLAYEQY
TRBJ2-3,TRBV9,ASSVRDYHTDTQY
TRBJ2-2,TRBV4-2,ASSQTSGGTGELF
TRBJ2-1,TRBV6-1,ASLSYNEQF
TRBJ2-3,TRBV5-1,ASSLSSGSTDTQY
TRBJ2-7,TRBV7-8,ASSYNRGAYEQY
TRBJ1-2,TRBV6-1,ASSRGSYGYT
TRBJ1-1,TRBV5-6,ASSLPWSAEAF
TRBJ1-1,TRBV30,AWSVQAEAF
TRBJ2-2,TRBV19,ASSIEQGKAGELF
TRBJ2-7,TRBV4-1,ASSQPRRGRRDEQY
TRBJ2-1,TRBV21-1,ASSKGAEAENSYNEQF
TRBJ2-5,TRBV13,ASSPSGREETQY
TRBJ2-2,TRBV19,ASSIDLESGSRTGELF
TRBJ1-5,TRBV4-2,ASSQATRDIVEPQH
TRBJ2-2,TRBV6-5,ASSQDRASTGELF
TRBJ2-6,TRBV7-9,ASSLTVPGGRANVLT
TRBJ1-1,TRBV28,ASSPRRTGGNTEAF
TRBJ1-3,TRBV9,ASSEGPGLGSGNTIY
TRBJ2-1,TRBV11-3,ASSLMGGGHNEQF
TRBJ2-6,TRBV7-2,ASSLALRSSGANVLT
-,TRBV27,ASSLSFYRDRTYEQY
TRBJ1-6,TRBV5-1,ASSLTDSGNSPLH
TRBJ2-3,TRBV9,ASSVSWGGTDTQY
TRBJ2-7,TRBV10-3,AIRGGPAYEQY
TRBJ2-3,TRBV11-1,ASSRPFGGRADTQY
TRBJ2-2,TRBV19,ASTRSGGNTGELF
TRBJ1-5,TRBV19,ASSMGGPQPQH
TRBJ1-1,TRBV5-1,ASSLDRTGGGMNTEAF
TRBJ2-7,TRBV9,ASSFPGSSGEQY
TRBJ1-1,TRBV27,ASSLQGTEAF
TRBJ1-4,TRBV4-1,ASSQDPVGANEKLF
TRBJ2-7,TRBV28,ASGIAGTYEQY
TRBJ1-4,TRBV4-1,ASSPTGTGMEKLF
TRBJ2-2,TRBV5-1,ASSWVLAEYTGELF
TRBJ2-5,TRBV14,ASSQDVKGVETQY
TRBJ2-5,TRBV7-2,ASSLASGVWRTQY
TRBJ2-7,TRBV28,ASGPSYEQY
TRBJ2-7,TRBV10-3,ASRTGLGSYEQY
TRBJ1-4,TRBV5-4,ASSSSGTANEKLF
TRBJ2-5,TRBV18,ASSPRGETQY
TRBJ1-5,TRBV5-8,ASSSGQVNSNQPQH
TRBJ1-4,TRBV2,ASKGAGAPTSNEKLF
TRBJ2-7,TRBV5-1,ASSLGQGNSEQY
TRBJ1-5,TRBV5-1,ASSPGHLSNQPQH
TRBJ1-1,TRBV5-1,ASSLVGATEAF
TRBJ2-7,TRBV5-1,ASSFDGYEQY
TRBJ2-7,TRBV29-1,SAARDRDHEQY
TRBJ1-5,TRBV28,ASSPMGQASNQPQH
TRBJ2-3,TRBV5-1,ASSLSGVFTDTQY